This T cell receptor (beta chain) was sequenced during a study of T cell repertoires in aging, cancer and after chemotherapy (dated by TCRdb to the late 2010s). About the investigation overall: Six donor age groups were covered, ranging from 30 or younger up to 70 or older, and each group contained at least three individuals. In the hematological group, the paired samples taken before and after chemotherapy came from chronic lymphocytic leukemia patients who were treated with regimens based on fludarabine or bendamustine. Millions of TCR reads were contained in the full dataset. To look at immunoaging and at how T cells reconstitute after chemotherapy, the study profiled TCR beta repertoires in peripheral blood from both healthy donors and cancer patients. The cohort comprised around 220 cancer patients, 90 to 94 with hematological and around 130 with solid cancers, plus 95 healthy donors as a reference group.

Instead of sorted cells or RNA, genomic DNA extracted from peripheral blood served as the source for amplifying TCR beta rearrangements. Details on this clonotype: The antigen it recognizes is unknown. No qualities accompany the bases; no much larger clone lies one base away.

On the study overall, not on this receptor specifically: In both cancer cohorts, median generation probability rose over the chemotherapy interval, which suggests that the repertoire was reconstituted through rebound thymic output. Compared with age-matched healthy donors, untreated patients with either hematological or solid cancers had significantly lower TCR diversity in the blood along with higher clonality. According to the authors, the repertoire data do not allow conclusions to be drawn about immunological memory after chemotherapy. Lymphoid organ infiltration was present in hematological cancer patients, and this infiltration may itself impair thymic emigration or peripheral T cell expansion. In healthy donors, the decline in TCR diversity with age was mainly due to loss of richness, whereas in cancer patients loss of evenness also played a role.

V drops 3 bases and J drops 0 bases, leaving 12 bases in between. The CDR3 holds 15 amino acids from the cysteine to the phenylalanine. Just the 45-base CDR3 DNA is kept, in frame starting at base 1. Reading the germline V gene (reference sequence) gives CDR1 LNHDA and CDR2 SQIVND. Multiplex touch-down PCR with a mixed TRB-A/B primer pool was used to amplify rearranged TRB sequences covering the V, D and J segments. Illumina adapters and sample indices were attached to the amplicons in two consecutive PCR reactions using Phusion HS II polymerase. After gel purification with the NucleoSpin Gel and PCR Clean-up kit, the amplicons were checked using Qubit and an Agilent 2100 Bioanalyzer. The libraries were sequenced on an Illumina MiSeq with 600-cycle, single-indexed, paired-end runs. As for the original processing: TRB sequences were processed with MiXCR versions 2.12 and 3.0.5. Each unique CDR3 nucleotide sequence counted as one clone, and only productive sequences with at least two reads were retained. The repertoire metrics were Shannon diversity, evenness, clonality (defined as one minus evenness), and alpha-parameterized diversity profiles covering alpha 0 to 5. The IGoR algorithm was used to calculate generation probabilities for clones in the paired samples taken before and after chemotherapy. TCRdb reworked the public reads: Q25 trimming with fastp, MiXCR clone assembly, productive beta chains retained. Each entry merges the rows of one CDR3 protein and shows their most common DNA and genes. The V and J calls here are based on TCRdb, not the publication. This sample has 6,000 to 6,500 distinct CDR3 sequences in its table, and about 31% of those were observed once. Of the sample, less than 35% is held by the ten largest clones.

The TCR sequence derives from a human donor with a blood cancer. The sequence is built from TRBV19 and TRBJ2-7; possibly the D gene is TRBD1, per 6 matching bases. Sequencing input: blood. In nucleotides, the sequence is TGTGCCAGTAGTATGATGAGGGGGAGCTCCTACGAGCAGTACTTC. Translated, it reads CASSMMRGSSYEQYF.